Listed below are T cell receptor beta chains from one sample, sequenced in a study of CD8 T cells in Susac syndrome. TCRdb reanalysed the immunoSEQ multiplex PCR reads using MiXCR and keeps one entry per CDR3 protein. The sample carries 100,000 to 150,000 distinct CDR3 sequences, 65% to 90% recorded once. Specimen: CD8+ T cells from PBMCs. The receptors shown here come from a human donor with multiple sclerosis. The CDR3 runs from the conserved cysteine through the conserved F or W. The order of the fields is V gene, D gene, clone size, J gene, CDR3 protein, CDR3 DNA. The D gene is left open where the match is weak. A clone size is listed for some rows: how often the clone was seen (once, few, many), or a class if it is expanded.

>TRBV4-3|-|-|TRBJ1-2
CASSQDDGQIQGYTF
TGCGCCAGCAGCCAAGATGACGGGCAGATCCAGGGCTACACCTTC
>TRBV4-1|TRBD1|-|TRBJ2-7
CASSVQGGSSYEQYF
TGCGCCAGCAGCGTACAGGGGGGAAGCTCCTACGAGCAGTACTTC
>TRBV5-6|-|-|TRBJ2-5
CASSLQGIYQETQYF
TGTGCCAGCAGCTTGCAGGGGATATACCAAGAGACCCAGTACTTC
>TRBV4-2|-|-|TRBJ2-1
CASSQDYGLREQFF
TGTGCCAGCAGCCAAGATTACGGGTTGCGTGAGCAGTTCTTC
>TRBV9|-|-|TRBJ1-3
CASSSLGQLRSGNTIYF
TGTGCCAGCAGCTCCCTAGGGCAGTTACGCTCTGGAAACACCATATATTTT
>TRBV20-1|-|-|TRBJ2-1
CSARDVESSYNEQFF
TGCAGTGCTAGAGATGTTGAAAGCTCCTACAATGAGCAGTTCTTC
>TRBV4-3|-|-|TRBJ1-1
CASSQDEGEGTEAFF
TGCGCCAGCAGCCAAGATGAGGGTGAGGGCACTGAAGCTTTCTTT
>TRBV7-6|-|-|TRBJ2-2
CASSHRQVAGELFF
TGTGCCAGCAGCCACCGACAGGTCGCCGGGGAGCTGTTTTTT
>TRBV11-2|-|-|TRBJ2-2
CASSSFPGTGELFF
TGTGCCAGCAGCTCGTTCCCGGGCACCGGGGAGCTGTTTTTT
>TRBV2|-|-|TRBJ1-1
CASSDYSEAFF
TGTGCCAGCAGTGATTACAGTGAAGCTTTCTTT
>TRBV28|-|-|TRBJ2-2
CASSPRDSGELFF
TGTGCCAGCAGTCCCAGGGACTCCGGGGAGCTGTTTTTT
>TRBV4-1|TRBD1|-|TRBJ2-5
CASSQRGPQETQYF
TGCGCCAGCAGCCAAAGGGGGCCCCAAGAGACCCAGTACTTC
>TRBV4-1|-|-|TRBJ1-1
CASSQDQGLGTEAFF
TGCGCCAGCAGCCAAGACCAGGGGCTGGGGACTGAAGCTTTCTTT
>TRBV25-1|-|-|TRBJ2-5
CASSEALPGGGGTQETQYF
TGTGCCAGCAGTGAAGCGCTGCCGGGGGGAGGGGGCACCCAAGAGACCCAGTACTTC
>TRBV11-2|-|-|TRBJ1-1
CASSAPGSGNTEAFF
TGTGCCAGCAGCGCCCCAGGGTCCGGAAACACTGAAGCTTTCTTT
>TRBV3-1|-|-|TRBJ2-2
CASSQAGVGDTGELFF
TGTGCCAGCAGCCAAGCGGGAGTAGGTGACACCGGGGAGCTGTTTTTT
>TRBV7-9|-|-|TRBJ1-2
CASSSGLNNGYTF
TGTGCCAGCAGCTCGGGACTTAACAATGGCTACACCTTC
>TRBV12-3/TRBV12-4|TRBD1|-|TRBJ1-3
CASRADRVSGNTIYF
TGTGCCAGCAGAGCTGACAGGGTCTCTGGAAACACCATATATTTT
>TRBV20-1|-|-|TRBJ2-7
CSAPIVGESYEQYF
TGCAGTGCTCCTATAGTCGGGGAATCCTACGAGCAGTACTTC
>TRBV6-5|-|few|TRBJ2-5
CASSYSRTQETQYF
TGTGCCAGCAGTTACTCGAGGACACAAGAGACCCAGTACTTC
>TRBV24-1|TRBD1|-|TRBJ2-1
CATSDSGQASYNEQFF
TGTGCCACCAGTGACTCGGGACAGGCCTCCTACAATGAGCAGTTCTTC
>TRBV7-9|-|-|TRBJ2-5
CASSFRGYQETQYF
TGTGCCAGCAGCTTTAGGGGCTACCAAGAGACCCAGTACTTC
>TRBV4-1|TRBD2|-|TRBJ2-1
CASSQGPGGAYEQFF
TGCGCCAGCAGCCAAGGGCCGGGGGGGGCGTATGAGCAGTTCTTC
>TRBV27|TRBD1|-|TRBJ1-2
CASSPRQGNYGYTF
TGTGCCAGCAGTCCCCGACAGGGTAACTATGGCTACACCTTC
>TRBV27|-|-|TRBJ1-5
CASSLSLRSGQPQHF
TGTGCCAGCAGTTTATCCCTAAGATCAGGGCAGCCCCAGCATTTT
>TRBV7-3|TRBD2|-|TRBJ2-1
CASSLTSGSYEQFF
TGTGCCAGCAGCTTGACTAGCGGGAGTTATGAGCAGTTCTTC